This T cell receptor (beta chain) was sequenced for a study of shared clonotypes between healthy human individuals. The V end was cut by 0 bases, the J end by 3 bases, with 11 bases between. This CDR3 comprises 15 residues. Germline CDR1 is MNHEY and CDR2 is SVGAGI. Sequencing was performed with immunoSEQ multiplex PCR; in TCRdb, only in-frame clones are kept and a portion is missing. Found here are some 680,000 clones, roughly 72% of them singletons; the top ten hold around 2%. This receptor was identified in a woman aged 30 to 39 in good health. The sample was memory CD4+ T cells sorted from blood. Subset of the sample: CD45RA-negative fraction. This chain joins TRBV6-5 and TRBJ1-1; D is uncertain. This CDR3 reads CASSYSTGADTEAFF. DNA of the CDR3: TGTGCCAGCAGTTACTCCACGGGTGCCGACACTGAAGCTTTCTTT.